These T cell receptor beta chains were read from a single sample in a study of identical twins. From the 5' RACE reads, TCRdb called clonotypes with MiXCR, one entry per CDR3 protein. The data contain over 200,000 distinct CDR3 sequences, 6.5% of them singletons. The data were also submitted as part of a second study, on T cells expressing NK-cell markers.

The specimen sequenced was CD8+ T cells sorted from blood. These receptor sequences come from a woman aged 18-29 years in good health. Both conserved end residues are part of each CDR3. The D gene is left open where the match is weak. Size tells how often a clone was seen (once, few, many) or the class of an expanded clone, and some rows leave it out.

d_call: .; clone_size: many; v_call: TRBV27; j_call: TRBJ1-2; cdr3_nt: TGTGCCAGCAGTCCGTATGGGCAAAATGGCTACACCTTC; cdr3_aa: CASSPYGQNGYTF
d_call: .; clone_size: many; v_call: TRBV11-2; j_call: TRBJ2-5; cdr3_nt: TGTGCCAGCAGTTTCTCGACAGGGAGGGAGACCCAGTACTTC; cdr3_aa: CASSFSTGRETQYF
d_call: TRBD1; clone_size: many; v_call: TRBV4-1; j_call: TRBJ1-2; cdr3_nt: TGCGCCAGCGAGGCCGGGACAGGGAGACCTTATGGCTACACCTTC; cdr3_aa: CASEAGTGRPYGYTF
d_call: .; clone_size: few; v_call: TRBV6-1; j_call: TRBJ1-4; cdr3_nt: TGTGCCAGCAGCCGGCGCAGCTCTAATGAAAAACTGTTTTTT; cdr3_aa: CASSRRSSNEKLFF
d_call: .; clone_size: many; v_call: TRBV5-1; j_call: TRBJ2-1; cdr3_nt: TGCGCCAGCAGCTTATTCAACCGGGACAATTACAATGAGCAGTTCTTC; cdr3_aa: CASSLFNRDNYNEQFF
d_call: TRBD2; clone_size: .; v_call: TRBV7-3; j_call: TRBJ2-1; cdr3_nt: TGTGCCAGCAGCTCCCTAGGGGGGGAGCGGGGGCAGAATGAGCAGTTCTTC; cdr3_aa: CASSSLGGERGQNEQFF
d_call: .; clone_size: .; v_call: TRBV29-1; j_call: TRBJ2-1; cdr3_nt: TGCAGCGTTGTGGCCCCTGAGCAGTTCTTC; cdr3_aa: CSVVAPEQFF
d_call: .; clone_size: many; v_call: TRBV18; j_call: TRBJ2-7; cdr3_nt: TGTGCCAGCTCCCCGGGCCTAAACTCCTACGAGCAGTACTTC; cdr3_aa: CASSPGLNSYEQYF
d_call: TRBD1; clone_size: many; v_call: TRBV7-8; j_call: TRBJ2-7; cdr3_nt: TGTGCCAGCAGCTCAGGGACAGTTTACGAGCAGTACTTC; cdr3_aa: CASSSGTVYEQYF
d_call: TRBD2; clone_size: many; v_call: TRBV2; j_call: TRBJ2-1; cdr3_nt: TGTGCCATCGGGGGGACGGAGAGGGTCAATGAGCAGTTCTTC; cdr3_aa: CAIGGTERVNEQFF
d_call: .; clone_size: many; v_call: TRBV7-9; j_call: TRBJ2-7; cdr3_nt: TGTGCCAGCGGCCTGTCCTCCTACGAGCAGTACTTC; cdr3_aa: CASGLSSYEQYF
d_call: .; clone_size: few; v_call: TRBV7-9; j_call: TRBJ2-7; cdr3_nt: TGTGCCAGCAGCTTAGCCGGTTCGGACGAGCAGTACTTC; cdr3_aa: CASSLAGSDEQYF
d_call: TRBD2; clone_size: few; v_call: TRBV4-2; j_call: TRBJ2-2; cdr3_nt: TGTGCCAGCAGCCAAGAGGTGGGAGCGGGAATGGTACCCGGGGAGCTGTTTTTT; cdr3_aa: CASSQEVGAGMVPGELFF
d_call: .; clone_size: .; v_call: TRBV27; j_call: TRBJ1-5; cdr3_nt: TGTGCCAGCAGTCCTATACGTAGCAATCAGCCCCAGCATTTT; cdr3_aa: CASSPIRSNQPQHF
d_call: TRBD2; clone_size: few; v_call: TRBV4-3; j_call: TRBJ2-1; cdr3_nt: TGCGCCAGCAGCCGTAAACCGGGACTAGCGGGACCGAGCTCCTACAATGAGCAGTTCTTC; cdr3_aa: CASSRKPGLAGPSSYNEQFF
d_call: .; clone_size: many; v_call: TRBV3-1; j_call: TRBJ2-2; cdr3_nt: TGTGCCAGCAGCCAAGAATTTCGTAGGAGGGGGGACACCGGGGAGCTGTTTTTT; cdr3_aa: CASSQEFRRRGDTGELFF
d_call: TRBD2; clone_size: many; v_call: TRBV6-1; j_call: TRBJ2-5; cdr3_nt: TGTGCCAGCAGCATCAGGGAGACTAGCAGCTTACAAGAGACCCAGTACTTC; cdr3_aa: CASSIRETSSLQETQYF
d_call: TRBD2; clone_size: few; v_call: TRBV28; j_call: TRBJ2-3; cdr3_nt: TGTGCCAGCAGCCGGGGGGACTGGAGCACAGATACGCAGTATTTT; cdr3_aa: CASSRGDWSTDTQYF
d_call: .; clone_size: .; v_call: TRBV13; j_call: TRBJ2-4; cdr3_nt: TGTGCCAGCAGTACCGGGACTCTCGACATTCAGTACTTC; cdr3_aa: CASSTGTLDIQYF
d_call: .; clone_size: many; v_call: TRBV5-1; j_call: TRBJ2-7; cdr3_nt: TGCGCCAGCAGCCCAGAGGGTATCCACGAGCAGTACTTC; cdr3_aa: CASSPEGIHEQYF
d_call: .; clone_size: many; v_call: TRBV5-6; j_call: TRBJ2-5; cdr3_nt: TGTGCCAGCAGCTTTACAGAGACCCAGTACTTC; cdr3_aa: CASSFTETQYF
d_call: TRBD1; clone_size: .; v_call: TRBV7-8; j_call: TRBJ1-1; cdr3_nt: TGTGCCAGCAGCCCTACAGGGGGGGAAGAAGCTTTCTTT; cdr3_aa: CASSPTGGEEAFF
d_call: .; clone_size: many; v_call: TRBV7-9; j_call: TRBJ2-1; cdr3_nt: TGTGCCAGCAGCTTAGGATCCCACAATGAGCAGTTCTTC; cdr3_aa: CASSLGSHNEQFF
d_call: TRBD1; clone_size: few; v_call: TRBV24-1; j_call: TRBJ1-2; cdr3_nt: TGTGCCACCAGTGTAGAGGGGGCTGTTGGGGGCTACACCTTC; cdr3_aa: CATSVEGAVGGYTF
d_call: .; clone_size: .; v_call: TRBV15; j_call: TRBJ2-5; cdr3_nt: TGTGCCAGCAGCCCGAAAGGAGGGGGGAGCGAGACCCAGTACTTC; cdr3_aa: CASSPKGGGSETQYF
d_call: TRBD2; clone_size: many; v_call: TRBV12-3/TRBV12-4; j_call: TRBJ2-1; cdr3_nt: TGTGCCAGCAGTTCCGAAACTAGCGGGAGGGCCAATGAGCAGTTCTTC; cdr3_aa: CASSSETSGRANEQFF
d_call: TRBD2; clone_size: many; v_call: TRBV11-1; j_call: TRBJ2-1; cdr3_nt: TGTGCCAGCAGCCCCAGATTACTAGCGGGAGTTTATGTCTCCTACAATGAGCAGTTCTTC; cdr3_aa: CASSPRLLAGVYVSYNEQFF